These 12 T cell receptor beta chains were all obtained from the same sample, sequenced in a study of cytomegalovirus exposure and HLA in healthy donors. Vbeta (60) and Jbeta (13) primers were used in the PCR. Sequenced by immunoSEQ multiplex PCR; TCRdb stores in-frame clones only, minus some. This sample carries approximately 100,000 clones, 75% of them seen once, and the ten largest clones take roughly 10%. The specimen was PBMCs. These receptors were obtained from a man between 50 and 59 years old in good health and CMV-seronegative.

V usage is TRBV6-5 and J usage is TRBJ2-1; 12 positions match TRBD1. The CDR3 length is 13 residues. V lost 6 bases, J lost 9 bases, and 3 bases stayed unmatched. The germline V gene has CDR1 MNHEY and CDR2 SVGAGI. The chain's CDR3 is CASRGQGAGEQFF. As DNA, the CDR3 is TGTGCCAGCAGGGGACAGGGGGCCGGTGAGCAGTTCTTC.

This clone turned up a few times. This rearrangement joins TRBV6-1 to TRBJ2-3, with 7 bases fitting TRBD2. Losses at the gene ends were 7 bases for V and 0 bases for J; bases not matched to a gene: 7. Germline V CDR1 and CDR2: MNHNS, SASEGT. This CDR3 contains 15 residues. CDR3 in amino acids: CASTLRRGSTDTQYF. The CDR3 DNA reads as TGTGCCAGCACCCTTCGGCGGGGGAGCACAGATACGCAGTATTTT.

The rearrangement joins TRBV7-9 to TRBJ2-7; 7 nucleotides match TRBD1. There are 14 residues in the CDR3. Trimming cost V 2 bases and J 3 bases; bases outside gene matches: 4. Germline loops: CDR1 SEHNR, CDR2 FQNEAQ (reference sequence). DNA for the CDR3: TGTGCCAGCAGCTTACAAGCAGGGGGCTACGAGCAGTACTTC. Its protein is CASSLQAGGYEQYF. Drawing the rest from reference TRBV7-9 and TRBJ2-7, the complete variable domain is DTGVSQNPRHKITKRGQNVTFRCDPISEHNRLYWYRQTLGQGPEFLTYFQNEAQLEKSRLLSDRFSAERPKGSFSTLEIQRTEQGDSAMYLCASSLQAGGYEQYFGPGTRLTVT.

The chain joins TRBV6-4 to TRBJ1-2; TRBD1 agrees at 9 bases. The CDR3 runs 13 residues. CDR1 MRHNA and CDR2 SNTAGT come from the germline V gene. V lost 6 bases and J lost 6; bases outside the gene matches: 5. The CDR3 DNA reads as TGTGCCAGCAGCGGGACAGGGTTTGATGGCTACACCTTC. Amino acid sequence: CASSGTGFDGYTF.

This chain connects TRBV27 to TRBJ2-5; D may be TRBD1 (6 bases). The J call could be wrong; TRBJ2-7 is a better fit for the DNA end. This CDR3 contains 15 residues. Germline V gene lookup returns CDR1 MNHEY and CDR2 SMNVEV (reference sequence). In nucleotides, the CDR3 is TGTGCCAGCGGGGACATCCAAGGCGGCTCCTACGAGCAGTACTTC. Protein: CASGDIQGGSYEQYF.

V gene TRBV7-6 combines with J gene TRBJ2-2; D is perhaps TRBD2 (5 bases). The V end lost 1 base, the J end lost 1 base, and 7 bases lay between the germline ends. CDR1 is SGHVS and CDR2 is FNYEAQ in the germline V gene. The CDR3 extends over 15 amino acids. For the CDR3, the DNA is TGTGCCAGCAGCTTAGGGACTTTGAACACCGGGGAGCTGTTTTTT. This sequence encodes CASSLGTLNTGELFF. The whole variable domain, remainder taken from reference TRBV7-6 and TRBJ2-2, is GAGVSQSPRYKVTKRGQDVALRCDPISGHVSLYWYRQALGQGPEFLTYFNYEAQQDKSGLPNDRFSAERPEGSISTLTIQRTEQRDSAMYRCASSLGTLNTGELFFGEGSRLTVL.

This chain links TRBV18 with TRBJ1-2; perhaps TRBD1 as D (6 bases). Germline CDR1 is KGHSH and CDR2 is LQKENI. Trimming took off 3 bases at V and 7 bases at J, with 21 bases between the two ends. CDR3 length equals 16 residues. For the CDR3, the DNA is TGTGCCAGCTCACCGGAGGGGGGGCGCGATTTTTCTGGCTACACCTTC. It encodes CASSPEGGRDFSGYTF.

V and J are TRBV6-1 and TRBJ2-7; D ambiguous. The CDR3 runs to 11 residues. The germline V gene encodes CDR1 MNHNS and CDR2 SASEGT. V lost 2 bases, J lost 6 bases, and 5 bases lay in between. The CDR3 reads CASSEFGEQYF. The CDR3 bases are TGTGCCAGCAGTGAATTCGGCGAGCAGTACTTC.

CDR3 protein: CASSPQTSGSSYNEQFF. CDR3 bases: TGTGCCAGCAGCCCCCAGACTAGCGGTAGCTCCTACAATGAGCAGTTCTTC. The chain uses TRBV7-3 and TRBJ2-1; 9 nucleotides line up with TRBD2. Per germline, CDR1 SGHTA and CDR2 FQGTGA. The CDR3 consists of 17 residues. The V segment lost 5 bases and the J segment 0 bases; nucleotides outside the gene matches: 8.

The CDR3 DNA is TGCGCCAGCAGCTTGCTAGTACCGATGAACACCGGGGAGCTGTTTTTT. This codes for CASSLLVPMNTGELFF. The V gene is TRBV5-1, the J gene TRBJ2-2; the D is unclear. This CDR3 region has 16 residues. Trimming took 1 base from V and 1 from J, leaving 11 bases between them. Looked up from germline, CDR1 is SGHRS and CDR2 is YFSETQ.

J is TRBJ2-4 and V is TRBV5-4, with 7 bases matching TRBD1. V lost 4 bases, J lost 0 bases, and 7 bases stayed unmatched. This CDR3 is built from 16 residues. CDR1 and CDR2 from the germline V gene are SGHNT and YYREEE (reference sequence). CDR3 in DNA: TGTGCCAGCAGCCCGGACAGGAGTGGAGCCAAAAACATTCAGTACTTC. Translating gives CASSPDRSGAKNIQYF.

This clone was detected only a few times. This chain links TRBV11-2 with TRBJ1-1; possibly TRBD1 for D (5 bases). V dropped 5 bases and J dropped 0 bases, with 13 bases sitting between them. This CDR3 is built from 15 residues. Germline-derived CDR1 and CDR2 are SGHAT and FQNNGV. CDR3 protein: CASSPGGRVNTEAFF. The CDR3 region has the DNA TGTGCCAGCAGCCCAGGTGGCAGGGTGAACACTGAAGCTTTCTTT.